Below, 18 T cell receptor beta chains from the same sample are listed, as sequenced in a study of blood T cell repertoires in COVID-19. This table comes from immunoSEQ multiplex PCR, and its TCRdb copy is limited to in-frame clones, with some not included. The table includes over 200,000 clones, about 90% detected once. Sequencing used peripheral blood. The origin of the receptors is a man aged 25-40 years with COVID-19, enrolled during active disease.

This rearrangement joins TRBV19 to TRBJ1-5, with D hard to call. V was clipped by 6 bases and J by 1 base, with 19 bases between them. CDR3 length equals 17 residues. Germline assignment: CDR1 LNHDA and CDR2 SQIVND (reference sequence). Here the CDR3 DNA reads TGTGCCAGTAGCCCGGACTTAACCCTTCGAAGCAATCAGCCCCAGCATTTT. This gives the protein CASSPDLTLRSNQPQHF.

The chain joins TRBV27 to TRBJ2-1; D ambiguous. Per germline, CDR1 MNHEY and CDR2 SMNVEV (reference sequence). The length of the CDR3 is 17 residues. With 2 bases removed from V and 0 bases from J, the gap between germline ends came to 14 bases. The CDR3 DNA sequence: TGTGCCAGCAGTTTAACAGTACTGGCTGCCTCCTACAATGAGCAGTTCTTC. It codes for CASSLTVLAASYNEQFF.

V and J are TRBV3-1 (or the pseudogene TRBV3-2) and TRBJ2-7; 10 bases line up with TRBD2. This CDR3 is 15 amino acids long. Per the germline V gene, CDR1 is LGHDT and CDR2 is YNNKEL (reference sequence). Trimming cost V 1 base and J 2 bases; bases outside gene matches: 2. The CDR3 coding sequence is TGTGCCAGCAGCCAAGGACTAGCGGGTACCTACGAGCAGTACTTC. Residues: CASSQGLAGTYEQYF.

This clone was seen once. CDR3 sequence (DNA): TGTGCCAGCAGGGACAGGGTGGGAACCGGGGAGCTGTTTTTT. Protein product: CASRDRVGTGELFF. The chain has TRBV6-5 and TRBJ2-2; TRBD1 agrees at 8 bases. In germline, CDR1 is MNHEY, CDR2 SVGAGI. The CDR3 extends over 14 amino acids. The J segment lost 5 bases and the V segment lost 6 bases, leaving 5 bases of the junction unmatched.

The chain uses TRBV19 and TRBJ1-1; D gene unclear. Germline V gives CDR1 LNHDA, CDR2 SQIVND (reference sequence). The CDR3 is 12 amino acids. V shed 5 bases and J shed 10 bases, with 14 bases lying between them. The CDR3 DNA follows: TGTGCCAGTAGTGCCGGTCCCACCCCAGCTTTCTTT. Protein: CASSAGPTPAFF.

This clone was detected once. The chain carries TRBV29-1 and TRBJ1-6, with TRBD1 matching over 9 bases. This CDR3 is 17 amino acids long. Germline lookup yields CDR1 SQVTM and CDR2 ANQGSEA. V shed 2 bases, J shed 1 base, and the junction held 6 bases outside the gene matches. CDR3 residues: CSVETQTGGSYNSPLHF. CDR3 DNA: TGCAGCGTTGAAACCCAGACAGGGGGGTCCTATAATTCACCCCTCCACTTT.

This sequence joins TRBV4-2 and TRBJ2-3; D is undetermined. Trimming removed 1 base at V and 5 bases at J, with 7 bases between. CDR1 is LGHNA, CDR2 YNFKEQ, per germline. This CDR3 has 13 residues. The CDR3 is CASSQVEVDTQYF. CDR3 bases: TGTGCCAGCAGCCAAGTTGAGGTAGATACGCAGTATTTT.

V and J are TRBV14 and TRBJ1-1, with no clear D. CDR3 size: 17 residues. Trimming cost V 0 bases and J 2 bases, with 16 bases left between them. CDR1 and CDR2 from the germline V gene are SGHDN and FVKESK. The chain's CDR3 is CASSQDVREKSNTEAFF. The CDR3, as DNA: TGTGCCAGCAGCCAAGATGTGAGGGAAAAATCCAACACTGAAGCTTTCTTT.

This chain uses TRBV4-2 with TRBJ2-7, with TRBD2 matching 11 bases. The CDR3 contains 16 residues. V dropped 0 bases and J dropped 3; count of bases not matched to a gene: 4. CDR1 and CDR2 from the germline V gene are LGHNA and YNFKEQ. The DNA of the CDR3 is TGTGCCAGCAGCCAAGAGTGGACTAGCGGGTTCTACGAGCAGTACTTC. This gives the protein CASSQEWTSGFYEQYF.

This clone was seen only once. The chain is built from TRBV5-1 and TRBJ1-4; D remains ambiguous. V lost 0 bases and J lost 2, with 14 bases in between. The length of the CDR3 is 17 residues. Germline V gene data show CDR1 as SGHRS and CDR2 as YFSETQ. The CDR3 spells CASSLASTPGTNEKLFF. The CDR3 nucleotides are TGCGCCAGCAGCTTGGCGTCTACTCCCGGGACTAATGAAAAACTGTTTTTT.

The chain joins TRBV13 to TRBJ1-2; TRBD1 matches at 9 bases. The trim removed 0 bases at V and 8 bases at J, leaving 4 bases unmatched. Germline V gene sequence: CDR1 PRHDT, CDR2 FYEKMQ (reference sequence). The CDR3 contains 14 residues. CDR3 coding DNA: TGTGCCAGCAGCTTAGGGGACAGGGGTGGGGGCTACACCTTC. It yields the protein CASSLGDRGGGYTF.

The genes are TRBV6-2 or TRBV6-3 and TRBJ2-2, with 14 nucleotides matching TRBD2. This CDR3 has 19 residues. Germline CDR1 reads MNHEY; CDR2 reads SVGEGT. V shed 4 bases and J 5 bases; nucleotides not matched to a gene: 12. For the CDR3, the DNA is TGTGCCAGCAGTTCCTTTCCGGGACTAGCGGGAGTAAGAACCGGGGAGCTGTTTTTT. This translates into CASSSFPGLAGVRTGELFF.

The rearrangement uses TRBV7-9 and TRBJ2-1; 11 bases line up with TRBD2. CDR1 and CDR2 (germline): SEHNR, FQNEAQ (reference sequence). Trimming took 2 bases from V and 7 from J; bases not matched to a gene: 4. CDR3 length equals 15 residues. CDR3 bases: TGTGCCAGCAGCTTACTAGCGGGAGGTCATAATGAGCAGTTCTTC. Translation: CASSLLAGGHNEQFF.

This clone is a singleton in its sample. The rearrangement joins TRBV25-1 to TRBJ2-3, with a tentative D call TRBD2 (6 bases). The V end lost 1 base, the J end lost 7 bases, and 12 bases lay between the germline ends. The V gene's germline CDR1 is MGHDK and CDR2 SYGVNS. The length of the CDR3 is 14 residues. CDR3 in DNA: TGTGCCAGCAGTGAATCCGGTAGCGGTTATACGCAGTATTTT. It translates to CASSESGSGYTQYF. Full variable domain (rest looked up from reference TRBV25-1 and TRBJ2-3): EADIYQTPRYLVIGTGKKITLECSQTMGHDKMYWYQQDPGMELHLIHYSYGVNSTEKGDLSSESTVSRIRTEHFPLTLESARPSHTSQYLCASSESGSGYTQYFGPGTRLTVL.

The rearrangement links TRBV18 to TRBJ1-5; 8 bases are shared with TRBD1. Germline V gene sequence: CDR1 KGHSH, CDR2 LQKENI. The CDR3 is 13 amino acids. The junction had 2 bases not matched to a gene; V was cut back by 6 bases and J by 4 bases. The CDR3 protein is CASSQGANQPQHF. The CDR3 coding sequence is TGTGCCAGCTCCCAGGGGGCTAATCAGCCCCAGCATTTT. Full variable domain (outside the CDR3, taken from reference TRBV18 and TRBJ1-5): NAGVMQNPRHLVRRRGQEARLRCSPMKGHSHVYWYRQLPEEGLKFMVYLQKENIIDESGMPKERFSAEFPKEGPSILRIQQVVRGDSAAYFCASSQGANQPQHFGDGTRLSIL.

In its sample, this clone was seen once. The chain has TRBV10-3 and TRBJ2-2, with D uncertain. Germline lookup yields CDR1 ENHRY and CDR2 SYGVKD. The V and J ends lost 0 bases and 5 bases respectively, with 10 bases between them. The CDR3 length is 15 residues. CDR3 protein: CAISESETGTGELFF. CDR3 nucleotide sequence: TGTGCCATCAGTGAGTCGGAGACGGGTACCGGGGAGCTGTTTTTT.

The chain uses TRBV15 and TRBJ2-7; 9 bases map to TRBD2. Germline-derived CDR1 and CDR2 are LNHNV and YYDKDF (reference sequence). The CDR3 covers 16 residues. After removal of 5 bases from V and 2 bases from J, the junction contained 10 bases not matched to a gene. The CDR3 protein is CATSGTRLAATYEQYF. CDR3 in DNA: TGTGCCACCAGCGGGACCAGACTAGCGGCGACCTACGAGCAGTACTTC.

This clone showed up just once. The gene calls are TRBV7-3 and TRBJ1-6; TRBD1 might be the D (5 bases). This CDR3 is 15 amino acids long. Trimming cost V 5 bases and J 7 bases, with 15 bases left between them. Germline V gives CDR1 SGHTA, CDR2 FQGTGA. The CDR3 DNA is TGTGCCAGCAGCCCTGGACACTGGAAGAATTCACCCCTCCACTTT. This sequence encodes CASSPGHWKNSPLHF.